This T cell receptor (beta chain) was sequenced in a study of T-cell memory formation after mild COVID-19. Germline loops: CDR1 SGHRS, CDR2 YFSETQ. This CDR3 contains 12 residues. V lost 4 bases and J 4 bases, leaving 8 bases between the germline ends. TCRdb analysed the 5' RACE reads with MiXCR anew, one entry per CDR3 protein. The sample contains 350,000 to 450,000 distinct CDR3 sequences, approximately 14% of which appear only once. In its sample, this clonotype was seen a few times. This receptor was taken from a man younger than 30 who had mild COVID-19 (a few samples of this study predate the infection). Cell type and time point are not known. The sample consisted of PBMCs or a T cell subset sorted from them (not recorded which). The chain combines TRBV5-1 with TRBJ2-5; no firm D call. The CDR3 here is CASSQVPETQYF. The CDR3 nucleotides are TGCGCCAGCAGCCAGGTCCCAGAGACCCAGTACTTC.